Below, 2 T cell receptor beta chains from the same sample are listed, as sequenced in a study of blood T cell repertoires in COVID-19 (dated by TCRdb to 2019 to 2021). The library came from the immunoSEQ multiplex PCR assay. TCRdb retrieved this table from immuneACCESS and kept in-frame rearrangements only. Not all clones are present; in checked studies, unresolved V genes account for under half, and no reason is known for the remainder. Present in this sample are 75,000 to 95,000 clones, 70% to 90% of which were seen just once. Roughly 3% of the sample is in the top ten clones. Sequenced material: peripheral blood. Receptors originate from a woman at least 80 years old with acute or convalescent COVID-19.

This clone was seen a handful of times. This chain links TRBV7-2 with TRBJ1-6; 7 nucleotides agree with TRBD1. J was trimmed by 7 bases and V by 4 bases; bases with no gene match: 1. There are 13 residues in the CDR3. Germline CDR1 and CDR2: SGHTA and FQGNSA. CDR3 in DNA: TGTGCCAGCAGCTCGACAGGGAATTCACCCCTCCACTTT. Translation: CASSSTGNSPLHF.

The chain couples TRBV6-1 to TRBJ2-7, with 7 bases matching TRBD2. This CDR3 spans 16 amino acids. The V segment lost 2 bases and the J segment 3 bases; nucleotides outside the gene matches: 10. Per the germline V gene, CDR1 is MNHNS and CDR2 is SASEGT. CDR3 protein: CASSESDWGLLYEQYF. CDR3 coding DNA: TGTGCCAGCAGTGAAAGTGACTGGGGACTACTCTACGAGCAGTACTTC.